This TCR beta chain comes out of a study of blood T cell repertoires in COVID-19. At the level of the study: Samples came from the United States, Italy and Spain, spanning acute and convalescent COVID-19. In each case, the material was cDNA or gDNA derived from T cells, B-cell-depleted T cells, or PBMCs.

This CDR3 has 17 residues. Trimming removed 5 bases from V and 2 bases from J; junction bases left unmatched: 10. CDR1 and CDR2 (germline): MGHRA, YSYEKL. This clone was observed a handful of times. TCRdb keeps only in-frame clones here, not all; method: immunoSEQ multiplex PCR. The sample yields 70,000 to 85,000 clones, over 70% seen once. This clonotype originated in an elderly man with active or convalescent COVID-19. What was sequenced was peripheral blood. V is TRBV4-1 and J is TRBJ2-4; 9 bases are a match to TRBD1. In nucleotides, the CDR3 is TGCGCCAGCAGCACGATTTACAGGGGGCAGACCAAAAACATTCAGTACTTC. Protein product: CASSTIYRGQTKNIQYF.